These 3 T cell receptor beta chains came from one sample sequenced in a study of CD8 T cells in Susac syndrome. Reverse transcription of about 0.45 to 1 ug RNA was carried out with random hexamers. TCRdb redid the calling of the immunoSEQ multiplex PCR reads with MiXCR, one entry per CDR3 protein. The data show approximately 150,000 distinct CDR3 sequences, 65% to 90% seen once. Sample: CD8+ T cells from PBMCs. Receptors were obtained from a human donor with multiple sclerosis.

The chain recombines TRBV24-1 with TRBJ1-1; D is possibly TRBD1 (5 bases). The CDR3 runs 13 residues. V shed 4 bases and J shed 1 base, with 6 bases lying between them. Germline assignment: CDR1 KGHDR and CDR2 SFDVKD. The CDR3 bases are TGTGCCACCAGTGACGGACAGAACACTGAAGCTTTCTTT. Amino acids: CATSDGQNTEAFF.

This clonotype was detected a few times. V usage is TRBV4-1 and J usage is TRBJ1-5; D might be TRBD1 (5 bases). In germline, CDR1 is MGHRA, CDR2 YSYEKL. The germline V and J ends were trimmed by 2 bases and 2 bases, with 7 bases remaining between them. The CDR3 has 14 residues. DNA for the CDR3: TGCGCCAGCAGCCAACAACAGGGCAATCAGCCCCAGCATTTT. Its protein is CASSQQQGNQPQHF.

The chain couples TRBV6-2 or TRBV6-3 to TRBJ2-1; tentatively, D is TRBD1 or TRBD2 (5 bases each). Germline assignment: CDR1 MNHEY and CDR2 SVGEGT. V lost 7 bases, J lost 7 bases, and 14 bases lay in between. This CDR3 has 13 residues. The CDR3 nucleotides are TGTGCCAGCAATCTGGGACCCAGGAATGAGCAGTTCTTC. Translating it yields CASNLGPRNEQFF.